Listed below are T cell receptor beta chains from one sample, sequenced in a study of T cell repertoires in cytomegalovirus infection. From the reads, TCRdb called clonotypes with MiXCR, one entry per CDR3 protein. The profile shows 400,000 to 550,000 distinct CDR3 sequences, over 9% of them singletons. Sequencing was performed on PBMCs. The receptor source for this set is a human donor in good health (CMV status not recorded). Some clones in this sample may be carry-over from other donors' samples. Both conserved end residues are part of each CDR3. A D gene is named only where the DNA matches it firmly. Not all rows give a size; the values are once, few, many and, for expanded clones, a class.

clone_size cdr3_length d_call j_call v_call cdr3_nt cdr3_aa
NA 16 TRBD1 TRBJ2-1 TRBV19 TGTGCCAGTAGTCAGACCTGGGGACAGGGGAGAGTTGAGCAGTTCTTC CASSQTWGQGRVEQFF
many 17 NA TRBJ1-5 TRBV7-8 TGTGCCAGCAGCTTCGCGGACAATCCCCGTTTACGTCAGCCCCAGCATTTT CASSFADNPRLRQPQHF
many 17 NA TRBJ1-5 TRBV28 TGTGCCAGCAGCCGCTGGGAGTCAGCTTATAGCAATCAGCCCCAGCATTTT CASSRWESAYSNQPQHF
few 17 TRBD1 TRBJ2-2 TRBV7-9 TGTGCCAACCCGAACGACAGGGCGGTTCTTCACACCGGGGAGCTGTTTTTT CANPNDRAVLHTGELFF
many 12 TRBD1 TRBJ2-7 TRBV7-9 TGTGCCAGCAGCCCCGGACAGGACGAGCAGTACTTC CASSPGQDEQYF
few 12 NA TRBJ1-2 TRBV2 TGTGCCATCATACAGGGAGTGAAGGGCTACACCTTC CAIIQGVKGYTF
many 14 NA TRBJ1-1 TRBV20-1 TGCAGTGCTAGAGATAGCAGGGGGAACACTGAAGCTTTCTTT CSARDSRGNTEAFF
few 19 NA TRBJ2-5 TRBV24-1 TGTGCCACCAGTGACCCCCCCCCCGAGCCTAGCAGAACTCAAGAGACCCAGTACTTC CATSDPPPEPSRTQETQYF
NA 15 TRBD1 TRBJ1-1 TRBV20-1 TGCAGTGCTAGAGCCCGGGACAGGGGGAACACTGAAGCTTTCTTT CSARARDRGNTEAFF
many 12 NA TRBJ1-5 TRBV6-1 TGTGCCAGCACGGGGGGTGGTCAGCCCCAGCATTTT CASTGGGQPQHF
few 16 TRBD1 TRBJ1-1 TRBV4-2 TGTGCCAGCAGCCAAGGGGGACAGACAATTTACACTGAAGCTTTCTTT CASSQGGQTIYTEAFF
NA 15 NA TRBJ2-1 TRBV20-1 TGCAGTGCTAGGGGTCGGCGGCTTGGCGGGAATGAGCAGTTCTTC CSARGRRLGGNEQFF
few 13 NA TRBJ2-3 TRBV27 TGTGCCAGCAGTTTAGGAACAATCGATACGCAGTATTTT CASSLGTIDTQYF
many 15 NA TRBJ2-3 TRBV11-2 TGTGCCAGCAGCTACGCTGGATTTCACACAGATACGCAGTATTTT CASSYAGFHTDTQYF
many 15 NA TRBJ2-7 TRBV5-1 TGCGCCAGCAGCTTGTCCATGGGTCCAATCCCCGAGCAGTACTTC CASSLSMGPIPEQYF
few 14 NA TRBJ2-7 TRBV29-1 TGCAGCGTTGGGAAGTTCAGACAGCACTACGAGCAGTACTTC CSVGKFRQHYEQYF
few 13 NA TRBJ1-2 TRBV2 TGTGCCAGCAGATATACAGATTACTATGGCTACACCTTC CASRYTDYYGYTF
NA 12 NA TRBJ2-1 TRBV20-1 TGCAGTGCTAGAGATCCTGGCAATGAGCAGTTCTTC CSARDPGNEQFF
few 14 NA TRBJ2-4 TRBV5-1 TGCGCCAGCACCCCCTTTGCCGGGGGAGACATTCAGTACTTC CASTPFAGGDIQYF
many 13 TRBD1 TRBJ2-1 TRBV29-1 TGCAGCGTTGAGGGGCAGGGGGCGCATGAGCAGTTCTTC CSVEGQGAHEQFF
few 15 NA TRBJ2-7 TRBV7-9 TGTGCCAGCAGCTCCCTCGGGCAGATCCCCCTGGAGCAGTACTTC CASSSLGQIPLEQYF
many 15 TRBD1 TRBJ1-5 TRBV6-2/TRBV6-3 TGTGCCAGCAGTCCGGACAGGGGCAGCAATCAGCCCCAGCATTTT CASSPDRGSNQPQHF
many 17 NA TRBJ1-1 TRBV28 TGTGCCAGCAGTTTTCCGTCAGGGACCCGCATGAACACTGAAGCTTTCTTT CASSFPSGTRMNTEAFF
many 16 TRBD2 TRBJ2-5 TRBV7-6 TGTGCCAGCAGCGCGATAGCGGGAGGGGACCAAGAGACCCAGTACTTC CASSAIAGGDQETQYF
NA 15 TRBD1 TRBJ1-5 TRBV7-9 TGTGCCAGCAGCTTAGGGGGACAGGCCATATGGCCCCAGCATTTT CASSLGGQAIWPQHF
many 14 NA TRBJ1-5 TRBV28 TGTGCCAGCAGTCTGAGGTGGGGTAAATCGCCCCAGCATTTT CASSLRWGKSPQHF
few 13 NA TRBJ1-5 TRBV20-1 TGCAGTGCTAGATTGGGAGGAGGTCAGCCCCAGCATTTT CSARLGGGQPQHF